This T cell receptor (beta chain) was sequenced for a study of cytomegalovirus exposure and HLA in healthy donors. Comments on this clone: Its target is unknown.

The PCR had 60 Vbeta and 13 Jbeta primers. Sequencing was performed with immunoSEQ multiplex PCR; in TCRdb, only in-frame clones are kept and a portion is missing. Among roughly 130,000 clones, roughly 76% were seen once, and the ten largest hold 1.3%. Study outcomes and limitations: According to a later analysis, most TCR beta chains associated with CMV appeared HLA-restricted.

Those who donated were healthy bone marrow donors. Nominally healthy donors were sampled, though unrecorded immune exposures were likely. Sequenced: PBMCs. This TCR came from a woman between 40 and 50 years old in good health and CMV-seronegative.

In nucleotides, the CDR3 is TGTGCCAGCAGCTTATCCCTGGGGGCAGGGCCAGGTGAAAAACTGTTTTTT. Protein sequence: CASSLSLGAGPGEKLFF. J is TRBJ1-4 and V is TRBV13; tentative D call: TRBD1 (6 bases). The CDR3 contains 17 residues. Trimming took 2 bases from V and 7 from J, leaving 20 bases between them. The germline CDR1 and CDR2 sequences are PRHDT and FYEKMQ (reference sequence).